One and the same sample provided the 22 T cell receptor beta chains below, sequenced in a study of blood T cell repertoires in COVID-19. Clones were read by immunoSEQ multiplex PCR, and TCRdb kept only the in-frame ones, dropping some. The sample has approximately 45,000 clones; 85% to 90% are singletons. Sequencing used peripheral blood. All receptors derive from a human donor in a cohort sampled during active COVID-19.

The chain employs TRBV4-3 and TRBJ2-1, with D possibly matching TRBD1 (6 bases). The germline gives CDR1 LGHNA, CDR2 YSLEER. V shed 2 bases and J shed 8 bases, with 13 bases lying between them. The CDR3 covers 14 residues. The CDR3 reads CASSQSWGPHEQFF. The CDR3 region has the DNA TGCGCCAGCAGCCAATCATGGGGGCCACATGAGCAGTTCTTC.

This clone was observed once. The V call is TRBV10-3, the J call TRBJ2-7; D is unresolved. This CDR3 has 14 amino acids. The germline V and J ends were trimmed by 3 bases and 6 bases, with 15 bases remaining between them. CDR1 is ENHRY, CDR2 SYGVKD, per germline. The CDR3 spells CAISDERIPGEQYF. Written as DNA, the CDR3 is TGTGCCATCAGTGACGAACGAATTCCCGGCGAGCAGTACTTC.

V usage is TRBV9 and J usage is TRBJ2-1; 9 bases are a match to TRBD2. CDR1 SGDLS and CDR2 YYNGEE come from the germline V gene. This CDR3 comprises 16 residues. V lost 3 bases and J lost 0; bases outside the gene matches: 4. Here the CDR3 DNA reads TGTGCCAGCAGCGCCAGCGGGGGGAACTCCTACAATGAGCAGTTCTTC. This gives the protein CASSASGGNSYNEQFF.

V gene TRBV6-5 combines with J gene TRBJ2-1, with 10 bases matching TRBD2. Trimming at V came to 6 bases and at J to 6 bases, leaving 8 bases not matched to a gene. Germline V lookup: CDR1 MNHEY, CDR2 SVGAGI. The CDR3 has 15 amino acids. CDR3 bases: TGTGCCAGCAGACTTATAGCGGGGGGCAGCAATGAGCAGTTCTTC. Translating it yields CASRLIAGGSNEQFF.

The V and J genes are TRBV5-5 and TRBJ2-7; no clear D gene. The CDR3 is 15 amino acids. Germline V CDR1 and CDR2: SGHKS, YYEKEE (reference sequence). Between the trimmed V and J ends, which lost 0 bases and 0 bases, there was a span of 10 bases. The CDR3 sequence is CASSLVGRNSYEQYF. CDR3 nucleotide sequence: TGTGCCAGCAGCTTGGTGGGCAGGAACTCCTACGAGCAGTACTTC. Full variable domain (outside the CDR3, taken from reference TRBV5-5 and TRBJ2-7): DAGVTQSPTHLIKTRGQQVTLRCSPISGHKSVSWYQQVLGQGPQFIFQYYEKEERGRGNFPDRFSARQFPNYSSELNVNALLLGDSALYLCASSLVGRNSYEQYFGPGTRLTVT.

This chain connects TRBV19 to TRBJ1-5; 9 nucleotides line up with TRBD1. This CDR3 is built from 15 residues. V gave up 5 bases and J gave up 4 bases; unmatched junction bases: 6. Germline CDR1 reads LNHDA; CDR2 reads SQIVND (reference sequence). The CDR3 nucleotides read TGTGCCAGTAGTTCACAGGGGGCAAGAAATCAGCCCCAGCATTTT. Protein sequence: CASSSQGARNQPQHF.

The chain couples TRBV12-5 to TRBJ2-7; weak D call: TRBD1 (6 bases). Per germline, CDR1 LGHNT and CDR2 FRNRAP. Deletions cut 7 bases from V and 6 bases from J, with 13 bases between. The CDR3 length is 12 residues. The CDR3 DNA reads as TGTGCTAGTGCCTTACCCAGGGGCGAGCAGTACTTC. Encoded protein: CASALPRGEQYF.

The chain recombines TRBV5-6 with TRBJ1-5; D is unclear. The V end was cut by 1 base, the J end by 3 bases, with 5 bases between. This CDR3 is built from 13 residues. Looked up from germline, CDR1 is SGHDT and CDR2 is YYEEEE. The chain's CDR3 is CASSLRPNQPQHF. DNA of the CDR3: TGTGCCAGCAGCTTGCGTCCCAATCAGCCCCAGCATTTT.

The DNA for the CDR3 is TGTGCCAGTAGTAACCTAGCGGGGGCGGGCACCGGGGAGCTGTTTTTT. It encodes CASSNLAGAGTGELFF. The genes are TRBV19 and TRBJ2-2; 10 bases fit TRBD2. The CDR3 runs to 16 residues. Germline values: CDR1 LNHDA, CDR2 SQIVND (reference sequence). After removal of 4 bases from V and 4 bases from J, the junction contained 6 bases not matched to a gene.

This chain connects TRBV4-1 to TRBJ2-1, with TRBD2 as a possible D gene (5 bases). Germline CDR1 is MGHRA and CDR2 is YSYEKL. Trimming stripped 4 bases from V and 6 bases from J, with 10 bases between. This CDR3 has 13 residues. The DNA of the CDR3 is TGCGCCAGCAGCCTTCGAGAGGGCAATGAGCAGTTCTTC. Translating it yields CASSLREGNEQFF.

V gene TRBV30 combines with J gene TRBJ1-4; possible D gene TRBD1, 6 bases. V was trimmed by 7 bases and J by 8 bases, leaving 17 bases between them. Germline lookup yields CDR1 GTSNPN and CDR2 SVGIG (reference sequence). The CDR3 contains 13 residues. CDR3: CAYQQGTEEKLFF. In nucleotides, the CDR3 is TGTGCCTACCAACAGGGAACGGAAGAAAAACTGTTTTTT.

This chain joins TRBV14 and TRBJ1-1, with D unclear. V was trimmed by 4 bases and J by 6 bases, leaving 12 bases between them. Germline V gene sequence: CDR1 SGHDN, CDR2 FVKESK. This CDR3 has 13 residues. Here the CDR3 reads CASSLSVGAEAFF. CDR3 bases: TGTGCCAGCAGCCTCTCGGTGGGAGCTGAAGCTTTCTTT.

V usage is TRBV19 and J usage is TRBJ1-1; 8 bases map to TRBD1. Germline loops: CDR1 LNHDA, CDR2 SQIVND (reference sequence). The CDR3 sequence is 14 residues long. J lost 3 bases, V lost 6 bases, and 6 bases had no gene match. Here the CDR3 reads CASRRRQGYTEAFF. The CDR3 DNA is TGTGCCAGTAGACGAAGACAGGGGTACACTGAAGCTTTCTTT.

This clone was seen just once. The chain recombines TRBV4-3 with TRBJ2-1; unclear D gene. Germline-derived CDR1 and CDR2 are LGHNA and YSLEER. The V gene lost 0 bases and the J gene lost 16 bases, with 16 bases spanning the gap. The CDR3 totals 13 residues. The DNA for the CDR3 is TGCGCCAGCAGCCAAGAGGTGATTACGAGGCGATTCTTC. This translates into CASSQEVITRRFF.

The V and J genes are TRBV6-1 and TRBJ2-5; D possibly corresponds to TRBD1 (6 bases). Trimming stripped 2 bases from V and 7 bases from J, with 14 bases between. This CDR3 contains 14 residues. From germline, CDR1 is MNHNS and CDR2 SASEGT. The CDR3 loop is CASSEQTGLVTQYF. The CDR3 nucleotides are TGTGCCAGCAGTGAACAAACAGGGCTTGTGACCCAGTACTTC.

This clone appeared a few times. The J gene is TRBJ1-2, the V gene TRBV3-1 (or the pseudogene TRBV3-2); D uncertain. The CDR3 contains 13 residues. Trimming stripped 4 bases from V and 5 bases from J, with 11 bases between. Germline V CDR1 and CDR2: LGHDT, YNNKEL (reference sequence). The CDR3 nucleotides are TGTGCCAGCAGCCCCCATAGAGGTTATGGCTACACCTTC. Amino acid sequence: CASSPHRGYGYTF.

DNA for the CDR3: TGTGCCAGCAGCTTAGCGCACAGGGGCACTGAAGCTTTCTTT. The encoded protein is CASSLAHRGTEAFF. The chain is built from TRBV11-2 and TRBJ1-1, with 7 bases identical to TRBD1. Germline lookup yields CDR1 SGHAT and CDR2 FQNNGV. The length of the CDR3 is 14 residues. The trim removed 1 base at V and 4 bases at J, leaving 3 bases unmatched.

The chain is built from TRBV15 and TRBJ1-4; D is perhaps TRBD1 (6 bases). CDR1 and CDR2 from the germline V gene are LNHNV and YYDKDF (reference sequence). With 5 bases removed from V and 7 bases from J, the gap between germline ends came to 17 bases. This CDR3 is built from 15 residues. The CDR3 reads CATSGRQVGTEKLFF. The CDR3 DNA reads as TGTGCCACCAGCGGACGACAGGTTGGGACTGAAAAACTGTTTTTT.

Here the CDR3 reads CASSLDGHHNEKLFF. In DNA, the CDR3 is TGTGCCAGCAGCTTAGATGGGCACCATAATGAAAAACTGTTTTTT. This chain links TRBV7-9 with TRBJ1-4; D not certain. The CDR3 extends over 15 amino acids. V was shortened by 1 base and J by 4 bases, with 10 bases between the two germline ends. Germline assignment: CDR1 SEHNR and CDR2 FQNEAQ (reference sequence).

J is TRBJ2-5 and V is TRBV11-3; D gene ambiguous. V lost 1 base and J 4 bases, leaving 13 bases between the germline ends. The germline V gene has CDR1 SGHNT and CDR2 YENEEA. The CDR3 length is 15 residues. CDR3 coding DNA: TGTGCCAGCAGCTTAGGAGGCAGACCTGGAGAGACCCAGTACTTC. This gives the protein CASSLGGRPGETQYF.

The rearrangement uses TRBV19 and TRBJ2-6; 10 bases are a match to TRBD1. This CDR3 has 17 amino acids. V lost 1 base, J lost 4 bases, and 4 bases stayed unmatched. Germline V gene sequence: CDR1 LNHDA, CDR2 SQIVND (reference sequence). The CDR3 nucleotides are TGTGCCAGTAGTATAGGACCGGGACAGGGGGGGGCCAACGTCCTGACTTTC. As protein: CASSIGPGQGGANVLTF.

The CDR3 DNA reads TGTGCCAGCAGCCAAGACGGACAGGGGCTCAACTATGGCTACACCTTC. Residues: CASSQDGQGLNYGYTF. This chain uses TRBV4-2 with TRBJ1-2; 9 nucleotides line up with TRBD1. V was clipped by 0 bases and J by 2 bases; unmatched bases: 4. The CDR3 is made up of 16 amino acids. Per germline, CDR1 LGHNA and CDR2 YNFKEQ.